The text below deals with one TCR beta chain. Its antigen is not identified. The data originate from a study of cytomegalovirus exposure and HLA in healthy donors. Study-level results: The tendency of first-cohort TCR clusters to co-occur in the approximately 110 validation repertoires was identified by a subsequent analysis. According to reports, the classifier identified cytomegalovirus status with high specificity and sensitivity. The study put some 160 TCR beta chains on its list as cytomegalovirus-associated.

Germline V gene sequence: CDR1 MNHEY, CDR2 SMNVEV (reference sequence). Trimming shortened V by 3 bases and J by 5 bases, and 8 bases separated the two germline ends. The CDR3 is 13 amino acids. The table came from immunoSEQ multiplex PCR; TCRdb's copy has only in-frame clones and leaves some out. The sample includes some 140,000 clones, 86% of them seen just once. The source is a human donor in good health. This chain links TRBV27 with TRBJ2-1; D is undetermined. The sample taken for sequencing was PBMCs. For the CDR3, the DNA is TGTGCCAGCAGTTTTACGGGTAACAATGAGCAGTTCTTC. Its protein product is CASSFTGNNEQFF.